Presented here are 20 T cell receptor beta chains from one specimen sequenced in a study of beta chain features in type 1 diabetes. Overall study results and limits: Type 1 diabetes patients had moderately but significantly shorter TCRB CDR3s in all four CD4+ subsets.

Their antigens are not known. The isolated RNA, all of it, was reverse transcribed, so expressed TCRB transcripts were what got sequenced. TCRdb's table, derived via immunoSEQ multiplex PCR, lists solely in-frame clones and lacks some. The data contain around 250,000 clones, about 15% of them singletons. The sample consisted of naive CD4+ T cells from blood. Receptors originate from a man aged 25 to 40 with type 1 diabetes.

J is TRBJ1-1 and V is TRBV11-2, with D possibly being TRBD1 (5 bases). V was clipped by 6 bases and J by 9 bases, with 14 bases between them. In germline, CDR1 is SGHAT, CDR2 FQNNGV. The CDR3 length is 12 residues. In nucleotides, the CDR3 is TGTGCCAGCAGTCCGGGGGGGGGTAAAGCTTTCTTT. The encoded protein is CASSPGGGKAFF.

A few counts support this clone. This rearrangement joins TRBV11-2 to TRBJ1-1; D might be TRBD1 (5 bases). Germline CDR1 SGHAT, CDR2 FQNNGV. V dropped 2 bases and J dropped 6 bases, with 7 bases sitting between them. The CDR3 is made up of 12 amino acids. CDR3 DNA: TGTGCCAGCAGCTTAAGGGGATCTGAAGCTTTCTTT. As protein: CASSLRGSEAFF.

The chain recombines TRBV30 with TRBJ2-1; 14 positions agree with TRBD2. The CDR3 extends over 15 amino acids. Germline V gene sequence: CDR1 GTSNPN, CDR2 SVGIG (reference sequence). The V gene end was trimmed by 8 bases and the J gene end by 8 bases; junction bases not matched to a gene: 11. CDR3 DNA sequence: TGTGCCCTCGACTCGACTAGCGGGGGGGTCGATGAGCAGTTCTTC. This gives the protein CALDSTSGGVDEQFF.

V usage is TRBV30 and J usage is TRBJ2-7; D call uncertain. The CDR3 has 16 residues. Trimming cost V 2 bases and J 0 bases, with 17 bases left between them. The germline V gene has CDR1 GTSNPN and CDR2 SVGIG (reference sequence). The CDR3 coding sequence is TGTGCCTGGAGTACTCGATTAGGAGTGAGCTCCTACGAGCAGTACTTC. Its protein product is CAWSTRLGVSSYEQYF.

This clone was picked up a small number of times. The J gene is TRBJ2-2, the V gene TRBV19; D is perhaps TRBD1 (6 bases). Germline CDR1 reads LNHDA; CDR2 reads SQIVND (reference sequence). The V and J ends lost 7 bases and 1 base respectively, with 10 bases between them. CDR3 length: 14 residues. The CDR3 DNA sequence: TGTGCCAGTATAGAAGGGGGGAACACCGGGGAGCTGTTTTTT. This encodes CASIEGGNTGELFF.

This clone was observed a few times. This rearrangement joins TRBV18 to TRBJ1-3; D gene unclear. Per the germline V gene, CDR1 is KGHSH and CDR2 is LQKENI. The CDR3 extends over 13 amino acids. Deletions cut 3 bases from V and 4 bases from J, with 7 bases between. CDR3 sequence (DNA): TGTGCCAGCTCACCGCAGGAAGGAAACACCATATATTTT. Its protein product is CASSPQEGNTIYF.

The chain has TRBV7-9 and TRBJ1-2; possibly TRBD1 for D (6 bases). Trimming took 8 bases from V and 4 from J, leaving 11 bases between them. This CDR3 region has 12 residues. Germline V gene data show CDR1 as SEHNR and CDR2 as FQNEAQ (reference sequence). The CDR3 reads CASGQDSYGYTF. In nucleotides, the CDR3 is TGTGCCAGCGGTCAGGACAGCTATGGCTACACCTTC. The full variable domain, completed using reference TRBV7-9 and TRBJ1-2, is DTGVSQNPRHKITKRGQNVTFRCDPISEHNRLYWYRQTLGQGPEFLTYFQNEAQLEKSRLLSDRFSAERPKGSFSTLEIQRTEQGDSAMYLCASGQDSYGYTFGSGTRLTVV.

There are a few counts of this clone. J is TRBJ2-5 and V is TRBV29-1; D not certain. Germline loops: CDR1 SQVTM, CDR2 ANQGSEA. V was clipped by 7 bases and J by 5 bases, with 14 bases between them. The CDR3 contains 12 residues. CDR3 sequence (DNA): TGCAGCGGAGACGTGGGCCGGGAGACCCAGTACTTC. It codes for CSGDVGRETQYF.

Only a few counts were recorded for this clone. Different DNA sequences within this sample yield the same CDR3. The J gene is TRBJ2-7, the V gene TRBV18, with D possibly TRBD1 on 5 matching bases. The CDR3 length is 12 residues. The germline V gene has CDR1 KGHSH and CDR2 LQKENI. Between the trimmed V and J ends, which lost 2 bases and 5 bases, there was a span of 7 bases. The CDR3, as DNA: TGTGCCAGCTCACCAAGCAGGGACGAGCAGTACTTC. Amino acid sequence: CASSPSRDEQYF. The variable domain in full, with the rest retrieved from reference TRBV18 and TRBJ2-7, is NAGVMQNPRHLVRRRGQEARLRCSPMKGHSHVYWYRQLPEEGLKFMVYLQKENIIDESGMPKERFSAEFPKEGPSILRIQQVVRGDSAAYFCASSPSRDEQYFGPGTRLTVT.

J is TRBJ2-1 and V is TRBV6-4; 10 nucleotides agree with TRBD1. V lost 5 bases to trimming and J lost 4 bases; unmatched junction nucleotides: 5. CDR1 is MRHNA, CDR2 SNTAGT, per germline. The CDR3 has 15 residues. CDR3: CASSPGTGDYNEQFF. The CDR3 coding sequence is TGTGCCAGCAGTCCCGGGACAGGGGATTACAATGAGCAGTTCTTC.

This clone was seen more than once but under ten times. The chain couples TRBV7-2 to TRBJ1-5, with D possibly being TRBD1 (6 bases). The germline V and J ends were trimmed by 5 bases and 6 bases, with 11 bases remaining between them. CDR1 SGHTA and CDR2 FQGNSA come from the germline V gene. This CDR3 region has 13 residues. In DNA form, the CDR3 reads TGTGCCAGCAGCGCACAGGGTTCTCAGCCCCAGCATTTT. It yields the protein CASSAQGSQPQHF.

The sample holds a few counts of this clone. The chain uses TRBV19 and TRBJ2-7; TRBD1 agrees at 7 bases. The trim removed 5 bases at V and 7 bases at J, leaving 20 bases unmatched. There are 17 residues in the CDR3. The germline V gene encodes CDR1 LNHDA and CDR2 SQIVND (reference sequence). As DNA, the CDR3 is TGTGCCAGTAGTCCTCAACTCGGGACAGTCTTAGCCCCTGAGCAGTACTTC. It is translated as CASSPQLGTVLAPEQYF. The whole variable domain, filled in from reference TRBV19 and TRBJ2-7, reads DGGITQSPKYLFRKEGQNVTLSCEQNLNHDAMYWYRQDPGQGLRLIYYSQIVNDFQKGDIAEGYSVSREKKESFPLTVTSAQKNPTAFYLCASSPQLGTVLAPEQYFGPGTRLTVT.

The chain recombines TRBV4-1 with TRBJ1-5; D may be TRBD1 (5 bases). Germline V gives CDR1 MGHRA, CDR2 YSYEKL. The CDR3 is 17 residues long. The V and J ends lost 1 base and 0 bases respectively, with 13 bases between them. The CDR3 is CASSQGGGGYSNQPQHF. In DNA, the CDR3 is TGCGCCAGCAGCCAAGGCGGCGGGGGATATAGCAATCAGCCCCAGCATTTT.

This chain links TRBV15 with TRBJ2-3; 16 positions agree with TRBD2. The V gene's germline CDR1 is LNHNV and CDR2 YYDKDF (reference sequence). The CDR3 is made up of 17 amino acids. The V segment lost 2 bases and the J segment 4 bases; nucleotides outside the gene matches: 3. The chain's CDR3 is CATSRPGLAGGADTQYF. CDR3 coding DNA: TGTGCCACCAGCAGACCGGGACTAGCGGGGGGGGCAGATACGCAGTATTTT. Full variable domain (missing parts from reference TRBV15 and TRBJ2-3): DAMVIQNPRYQVTQFGKPVTLSCSQTLNHNVMYWYQQKSSQAPKLLFHYYDKDFNNEADTPDNFQSRRPNTSFCFLDIRSPGLGDTAMYLCATSRPGLAGGADTQYFGPGTRLTVL.

The table lists this clone with a few counts. The V call is TRBV11-2, the J call TRBJ1-5; D is possibly TRBD1 (6 bases). Germline V gene data show CDR1 as SGHAT and CDR2 as FQNNGV. Trimming cost V 3 bases and J 7 bases, with 16 bases left between them. CDR3 length: 15 amino acids. CDR3 nucleotides: TGTGCCAGCAGCTTCCTGCCAGGGGTAGGACAGCCCCAGCATTTT. Protein: CASSFLPGVGQPQHF.

Turning to this clone: The sample contains more than one DNA sequence encoding this CDR3. The chain uses TRBV5-4 and TRBJ2-3, with a possible D match to TRBD2 (5 bases). Germline V gene data show CDR1 as SGHNT and CDR2 as YYREEE (reference sequence). Trimming shortened V by 0 bases and J by 0 bases, and 8 bases separated the two germline ends. The CDR3 sequence is 15 residues long. The CDR3 nucleotides are TGTGCCAGCAGCTTGGGAGGGTCGAGCACAGATACGCAGTATTTT. Translating gives CASSLGGSSTDTQYF.

The chain carries TRBV19 and TRBJ1-1; possibly TRBD1 for D (5 bases). The CDR3 runs 15 residues. CDR1 and CDR2 (germline): LNHDA, SQIVND (reference sequence). Trimming shortened V by 4 bases and J by 1 base, and 13 bases separated the two germline ends. The CDR3 spells CASSKGRPPNTEAFF. The CDR3 DNA reads as TGTGCCAGTAGTAAGGGGCGACCGCCGAACACTGAAGCTTTCTTT.

This clone has just a few counts. The chain links TRBV6-5 to TRBJ2-5; 8 nucleotides align to TRBD2. Germline loops: CDR1 MNHEY, CDR2 SVGAGI. V trimming: 4 bases; J trimming: 4 bases; junction bases outside the gene matches: 8. The CDR3 is 15 amino acids. CDR3 nucleotides: TGTGCCAGCAGTTCCATGGGGACTAGAATAGAGACCCAGTACTTC. Residues: CASSSMGTRIETQYF.

This chain joins TRBV5-1 and TRBJ1-4; D is uncertain. The CDR3 sequence is 14 residues long. Looked up from germline, CDR1 is SGHRS and CDR2 is YFSETQ. The V end lost 1 base, the J end lost 5 bases, and 9 bases lay between the germline ends. The DNA of the CDR3 is TGCGCCAGCAGCTTGCGACTACCGAATGAAAAACTGTTTTTT. Its translation: CASSLRLPNEKLFF.

The genes are TRBV7-9 and TRBJ1-1, with 7 bases lining up with TRBD1. The CDR3 sequence is 13 residues long. Germline values: CDR1 SEHNR, CDR2 FQNEAQ (reference sequence). Trimming cost V 4 bases and J 5 bases; bases outside gene matches: 4. The CDR3 spells CASSSDRATEAFF. In DNA form, the CDR3 reads TGTGCCAGCAGCTCCGACAGGGCTACTGAAGCTTTCTTT.